A selection of T cell receptor beta chains follows, all from one sample in a study of T cell clonotyping in hematopoietic cell transplantation. Generated by immunoSEQ multiplex PCR, the TCRdb table keeps only in-frame clones and is missing some. The sample lists about 69,000 clones, 94% occurring once. Sequenced input: peripheral blood mononuclear cells. The source is a man aged 50-59 years in good health. Some clones in this sample may be carry-over from other donors' samples. CDR3s include the opening cysteine and the closing phenylalanine or tryptophan. A D gene is named only where the DNA matches it firmly. Clone sizes are given selectively: once, few, many, or a class where the clone is expanded.

TRBJ1-1 . TRBV28 . CASSLRVGGTEAFF TGTGCCAGCAGTTTGAGGGTTGGTGGCACTGAAGCTTTCTTT
TRBJ2-6 . TRBV30 . CAWSVGGVSSGANVLTF TGTGCCTGGAGTGTAGGCGGGGTGAGCTCTGGGGCCAACGTCCTGACTTTC
TRBJ2-7 TRBD1 TRBV15 . CATSPEGGRSYRKEQYF TGTGCCACCAGCCCCGAAGGGGGCCGGTCGTATCGGAAGGAGCAGTACTTC
TRBJ1-2 . TRBV5-4 few CASSLSGFGRGYTF TGTGCCAGCAGCTTGTCAGGTTTTGGGAGGGGCTACACCTTC
TRBJ1-1 . TRBV28 . CASRPGSPRRSTEAFF TGTGCCAGCAGGCCGGGGAGCCCGAGAAGGAGCACTGAAGCTTTCTTT
TRBJ2-2 . TRBV7-3 . CASSLRAGHTGELFF TGTGCCAGCAGCTTAAGGGCCGGACACACCGGGGAGCTGTTTTTT
TRBJ2-5 . TRBV2 . CASSEALWETQYF TGTGCCAGCAGTGAAGCGCTATGGGAGACCCAGTACTTC
TRBJ1-1 TRBD1 TRBV6-1 . CASSFVGQLNTEAFF TGTGCCAGCAGTTTCGTGGGACAGCTGAACACTGAAGCTTTCTTT
TRBJ2-7 TRBD2 TRBV19 . CASSAGSGGAVSYEQYF TGTGCCAGTAGTGCCGGATCGGGGGGGGCGGTCTCCTACGAGCAGTACTTC
TRBJ2-6 TRBD1 TRBV5-1 . CASSWPGQGSSGANVLTF TGCGCCAGCAGCTGGCCGGGACAGGGGAGCTCTGGGGCCAACGTCCTGACTTTC
TRBJ2-1 TRBD1 TRBV19 . CASSMKQGANEQFF TGTGCCAGTAGTATGAAACAGGGGGCCAATGAGCAGTTCTTC
TRBJ2-7 TRBD2 TRBV7-2 . CASSLVVASGGLSYEQYF TGTGCCAGCAGCTTAGTAGTGGCTAGCGGGGGCCTCTCCTACGAGCAGTACTTC
TRBJ2-3 . TRBV6-5 . CASSRRGVLYDTQYF TGTGCCAGCAGTCGGAGGGGGGTATTGTACGATACGCAGTATTTT
TRBJ1-6 . TRBV9 once CASSAAGGRGRSPLHF TGTGCCAGCAGCGCGGCCGGGGGCAGGGGACGTTCACCCCTCCACTTT
TRBJ1-4 . TRBV2 . CASSVGSGADYNEKLFF TGTGCCAGCAGTGTTGGGTCCGGGGCGGACTATAATGAAAAACTGTTTTTT
TRBJ1-1 TRBD1 TRBV6-1 . CASSEQGAVEAFF TGTGCCAGCAGTGAACAGGGGGCTGTTGAAGCTTTCTTT
TRBJ2-5 . TRBV19 . CASTLTGVARETQYF TGTGCCAGTACCCTGACGGGGGTGGCTAGGGAGACCCAGTACTTC
TRBJ2-3 TRBD1 TRBV2 . CASRERTGGADTQYF TGTGCCAGCAGGGAGAGGACAGGGGGGGCAGATACGCAGTATTTT